Listed below are T cell receptor beta chains from one sample, sequenced in a study of patients and donors after allogeneic stem cell transplantation. One entry per CDR3 protein results from TCRdb running MiXCR on the RT-PCR reads. The sample has 900,000 to 1,000,000 distinct CDR3 sequences, more than 15% seen once; the top ten hold 5% to 6.5%. Material: blood, either unsorted or a sorted T cell fraction (not recorded which). Receptor source: a human donor who was either an allogeneic HSCT recipient or a stem cell or donor lymphocyte infusion donor (not recorded which). It is not recorded whose cells these are; they may come from a transplant donor. Both conserved end residues are part of each CDR3. D genes are given only for firm matches. Not all rows give a size; the values are once, few, many and, for expanded clones, a class.

d_call: .
j_call: TRBJ2-1
v_call: TRBV6-1
clone_size: .
cdr3_aa: CASILVAGGLNEQFF
cdr3_nt: .

d_call: TRBD1
j_call: TRBJ1-1
v_call: TRBV2
clone_size: few
cdr3_aa: CASSGPRRGTEAFF
cdr3_nt: TGTGCCAGCAGTGGGCCGCGCAGGGGGACTGAAGCTTTCTTT

d_call: TRBD2
j_call: TRBJ2-7
v_call: TRBV10-3
clone_size: many
cdr3_aa: CAIRGLAGGGEQYF
cdr3_nt: TGTGCCATCAGAGGACTAGCGGGAGGTGGAGAGCAGTACTTC

d_call: .
j_call: TRBJ1-1
v_call: TRBV25-1
clone_size: .
cdr3_aa: CASSEYRGSAFF
cdr3_nt: TGTGCCAGCAGTGAATATAGGGGTTCAGCTTTCTTT

d_call: .
j_call: TRBJ1-1
v_call: TRBV6-1
clone_size: .
cdr3_aa: CASSVFTGDGTEAFF
cdr3_nt: TGTGCCAGCAGTGTATTTACCGGGGATGGTACTGAAGCTTTCTTT

d_call: .
j_call: TRBJ1-2
v_call: TRBV20-1
clone_size: .
cdr3_aa: CSARDRGNNYGYTF
cdr3_nt: TGCAGTGCTAGAGACAGGGGAAATAACTATGGCTACACCTTC

d_call: TRBD2
j_call: TRBJ2-7
v_call: TRBV12-3/TRBV12-4
clone_size: .
cdr3_aa: CASSRTSGDPYEQYF
cdr3_nt: TGTGCCAGCAGTCGCACTAGCGGGGACCCCTACGAGCAGTACTTC

d_call: .
j_call: TRBJ2-3
v_call: TRBV20-1
clone_size: few
cdr3_aa: CSASDEATDTQYF
cdr3_nt: TGCAGTGCTAGCGACGAGGCCACAGATACGCAGTATTTT

d_call: .
j_call: TRBJ2-2
v_call: TRBV4-1
clone_size: .
cdr3_aa: CASSQEGGKAANTGELFF
cdr3_nt: TGCGCCAGCAGCCAAGAGGGTGGCAAGGCGGCCAACACCGGGGAGCTGTTTTTT

d_call: TRBD1
j_call: TRBJ2-4
v_call: TRBV6-5
clone_size: few
cdr3_aa: CASSYPDRGNAKNIQYF
cdr3_nt: TGTGCCAGCAGTTACCCCGACAGGGGAAATGCCAAAAACATTCAGTACTTC

d_call: .
j_call: TRBJ2-1
v_call: TRBV13
clone_size: .
cdr3_aa: CVFSGAYEQFF
cdr3_nt: TGTGTCTTTAGCGGTGCGTATGAGCAGTTCTTC